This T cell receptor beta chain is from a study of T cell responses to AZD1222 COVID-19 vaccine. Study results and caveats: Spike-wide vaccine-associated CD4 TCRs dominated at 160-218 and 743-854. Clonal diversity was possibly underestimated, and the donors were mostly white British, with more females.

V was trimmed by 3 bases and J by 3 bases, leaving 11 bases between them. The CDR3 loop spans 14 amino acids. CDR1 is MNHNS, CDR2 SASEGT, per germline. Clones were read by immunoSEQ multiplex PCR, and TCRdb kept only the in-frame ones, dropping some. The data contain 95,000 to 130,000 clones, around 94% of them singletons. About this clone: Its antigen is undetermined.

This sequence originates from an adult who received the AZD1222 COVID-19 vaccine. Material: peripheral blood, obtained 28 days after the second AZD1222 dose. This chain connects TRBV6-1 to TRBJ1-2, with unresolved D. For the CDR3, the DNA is TGTGCCAGCAGTGACGGCCTCGGGCACTATGGCTACACCTTC. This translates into CASSDGLGHYGYTF.